Presented here are 21 T cell receptor beta chains from one specimen sequenced in a study of T cell responses to AZD1222 COVID-19 vaccine. Sequencing was performed with immunoSEQ multiplex PCR; in TCRdb, only in-frame clones are kept and a portion is missing. The sample has 55,000 to 70,000 clones, 80% to 90% seen once. The source was peripheral blood, collected 28 days after the second AZD1222 dose. The receptors stem from an adult who received the AZD1222 COVID-19 vaccine.

In DNA form, the CDR3 reads TGTGCCAGCTCACTTGAGACAGGGGAGCGGCATTTT. It specifies CASSLETGERHF. V gene TRBV18 combines with J gene TRBJ1-5, with 8 positions matching TRBD1. The CDR3 runs to 12 residues. V shed 4 bases, J shed 15 bases, and the junction held 8 bases outside the gene matches. The germline CDR1 and CDR2 sequences are KGHSH and LQKENI. The variable domain in full, with the rest retrieved from reference TRBV18 and TRBJ1-5, is NAGVMQNPRHLVRRRGQEARLRCSPMKGHSHVYWYRQLPEEGLKFMVYLQKENIIDESGMPKERFSAEFPKEGPSILRIQQVVRGDSAAYFCASSLETGERHFGDGTRLSIL.

A few counts support this clone. The rearrangement uses TRBV10-3 and TRBJ1-1, with TRBD1 as a possible D gene (5 bases). Trimming took off 5 bases at V and 6 bases at J, with 16 bases between the two ends. Germline V gene lookup returns CDR1 ENHRY and CDR2 SYGVKD. The CDR3 totals 14 residues. The CDR3 loop is CAISSGTASPEAFF. The DNA for the CDR3 is TGTGCCATCAGTTCGGGGACGGCAAGCCCTGAAGCTTTCTTT.

The V call is TRBV2, the J call TRBJ2-3; 12 bases map to TRBD2. The ends lost 6 bases at V and 1 base at J; junction bases unmatched: 5. The germline CDR1 and CDR2 sequences are SNHLY and FYNNEI. The CDR3 is 16 amino acids. Here the CDR3 reads CASSELAGGRTDTQYF. Written as DNA, the CDR3 is TGTGCCAGCAGCGAGCTAGCGGGAGGGCGCACAGATACGCAGTATTTT.

The chain uses TRBV19 and TRBJ2-2, with 9 nucleotides matching TRBD1. V was pared by 4 bases and J by 4 bases, with 4 bases of the junction left unmatched. Germline CDR1 LNHDA, CDR2 SQIVND (reference sequence). The CDR3 extends over 15 amino acids. The CDR3 DNA is TGTGCCAGTAGTAACAGGGGGCAAAGCACCGGGGAGCTGTTTTTT. Protein product: CASSNRGQSTGELFF.

This sequence joins TRBV9 and TRBJ2-2; D is undetermined. The CDR3 sequence is 15 residues long. Germline V gene sequence: CDR1 SGDLS, CDR2 YYNGEE. Trimming left V 4 bases short and J 0 bases short, with 10 bases between. The CDR3, as DNA: TGTGCCAGCAGCCGCGCCGCGACGAACACCGGGGAGCTGTTTTTT. Protein product: CASSRAATNTGELFF.

This chain uses TRBV19 with TRBJ1-2, with D possibly matching TRBD1 (6 bases). The CDR3 has 14 residues. Trimming took 7 bases from V and 5 from J, leaving 17 bases between them. Germline assignment: CDR1 LNHDA and CDR2 SQIVND (reference sequence). Here the CDR3 DNA reads TGTGCCAGTATTGAGACAGGCCGTTGGTATGGCTACACCTTC. Its translation is CASIETGRWYGYTF.

The DNA of the CDR3 is TGTGCCAGCACCCCCGGGCAGATCCAATCCTACGAGCAGTACTTC. It yields the protein CASTPGQIQSYEQYF. V and J are TRBV7-2 and TRBJ2-7; no definite D call. Trimming cost V 7 bases and J 1 base, with 17 bases left between them. There are 15 residues in the CDR3. CDR1 is SGHTA and CDR2 is FQGNSA in the germline V gene.

The chain recombines TRBV7-9 with TRBJ2-7, with 8 bases identical to TRBD1. Germline V gene lookup returns CDR1 SEHNR and CDR2 FQNEAQ (reference sequence). The CDR3 has 13 residues. V shed 3 bases and J 5 bases; nucleotides not matched to a gene: 3. This chain's CDR3 is CASSFRDRNEQYF. Written as DNA, the CDR3 is TGTGCCAGCAGCTTCCGGGACAGGAACGAGCAGTACTTC.

This chain uses TRBV7-2 with TRBJ2-1, with D unresolved. Trimming removed 7 bases at V and 5 bases at J, with 21 bases between. CDR3 size: 16 residues. Germline values: CDR1 SGHTA, CDR2 FQGNSA. The CDR3 sequence: CASTSEWLEVNNEQFF. CDR3 coding DNA: TGTGCCAGCACTTCAGAGTGGCTAGAGGTCAACAATGAGCAGTTCTTC.

This clone has a handful of counts. This chain connects TRBV18 to TRBJ2-7, with no clear D. The germline V and J ends were trimmed by 2 bases and 3 bases, with 14 bases remaining between them. This CDR3 spans 15 amino acids. Germline V gives CDR1 KGHSH, CDR2 LQKENI. This CDR3 is CASSPSTEKSYEQYF. The CDR3 nucleotides are TGTGCCAGCTCACCAAGTACAGAAAAAAGCTACGAGCAGTACTTC.

This clone was detected only a few times. This chain uses TRBV12-3 or TRBV12-4 with TRBJ1-5, with D possibly TRBD1 on 5 matching bases. The V and J ends lost 4 bases and 6 bases respectively, with 10 bases between them. The CDR3 is 13 amino acids. The CDR3: CASSWTGGQPQHF. CDR3 DNA: TGTGCCAGCAGTTGGACGGGGGGTCAGCCCCAGCATTTT.

This chain links TRBV28 with TRBJ1-2, with TRBD1 matching over 7 bases. V trimming: 5 bases; J trimming: 2 bases; junction bases outside the gene matches: 2. This CDR3 is 13 amino acids long. Germline values: CDR1 MDHEN, CDR2 SYDVKM. CDR3 coding DNA: TGTGCCAGCAGTCCGGGACAGAACTATGGCTACACCTTC. Translation: CASSPGQNYGYTF.

The chain joins TRBV5-5 to TRBJ2-6, with 8 positions matching TRBD1. The CDR3 length is 16 residues. Germline CDR1 SGHKS, CDR2 YYEKEE (reference sequence). V was clipped by 1 base and J by 0 bases; unmatched bases: 0. CDR3 residues: CASSLQGASGANVLTF. In nucleotides, the CDR3 is TGTGCCAGCAGCTTGCAGGGGGCCTCTGGGGCCAACGTCCTGACTTTC.

The chain has TRBV5-8 and TRBJ2-3; unclear D gene. Trimming pared 0 bases from V and 5 bases from J, leaving 4 bases between. This CDR3 contains 12 residues. Germline V gene sequence: CDR1 SGHTS, CDR2 YDEGEE. CDR3 region: CASSLGRDTQYF. DNA of the CDR3: TGTGCCAGCAGCTTGGGAAGAGATACGCAGTATTTT.

This clone showed up just once. The rearrangement joins TRBV18 to TRBJ1-1; D might be TRBD1 (6 bases). V was trimmed by 4 bases and J by 2 bases, leaving 11 bases between them. From germline, CDR1 is KGHSH and CDR2 LQKENI. This CDR3 is 14 amino acids long. CDR3 sequence (DNA): TGTGCCAGCTCACAAGGACAGACCAACACTGAAGCTTTCTTT. Translating it yields CASSQGQTNTEAFF.

This clone was detected only once. The chain carries TRBV29-1 and TRBJ2-7; D is unclear. Germline CDR1 SQVTM, CDR2 ANQGSEA. The CDR3 contains 11 residues. V lost 4 bases and J 3 bases, leaving 7 bases between the germline ends. As DNA, the CDR3 is TGCAGCGTTGCGACGGACTACGAGCAGTACTTC. Protein sequence: CSVATDYEQYF.

The chain recombines TRBV18 with TRBJ1-2; 8 bases agree with TRBD1. Germline V gives CDR1 KGHSH, CDR2 LQKENI. V shed 6 bases, J shed 6 bases, and the junction held 12 bases outside the gene matches. The length of the CDR3 is 15 residues. The CDR3 region is CASSRAGTGGDGYTF. CDR3 nucleotides: TGTGCCAGCTCCCGAGCGGGGACAGGAGGAGATGGCTACACCTTC.

This clone has more than one count but fewer than ten. The V and J genes are TRBV2 and TRBJ2-7; 10 bases are a match to TRBD2. Germline V CDR1 and CDR2: SNHLY, FYNNEI. This CDR3 is built from 15 residues. Trimming took 6 bases from V and 6 from J; bases not matched to a gene: 11. The CDR3 loop is CASRPLAGAPFEQYF. CDR3 sequence (DNA): TGTGCCAGCAGGCCTCTAGCGGGGGCCCCATTCGAGCAGTACTTC.

The CDR3 spells CASSMDRGSRQPQHF. For the CDR3, the DNA is TGTGCCAGCAGTATGGACAGGGGCTCTCGCCAGCCCCAGCATTTT. The chain links TRBV6-5 to TRBJ1-5; TRBD1 aligns across 9 bases. With V trimmed by 5 bases and J by 7 bases, 9 bases remained unmatched. This CDR3 is 15 amino acids long. Germline values: CDR1 MNHEY, CDR2 SVGAGI.

The CDR3 bases are TGTGCTAGTGGTTTGTTACAGGGGGCGGTCACCGGGGAGCTGTTTTTT. As protein: CASGLLQGAVTGELFF. The chain recombines TRBV12-5 with TRBJ2-2; 9 positions match TRBD1. V dropped 2 bases and J dropped 4; count of bases not matched to a gene: 5. Germline V CDR1 and CDR2: LGHNT, FRNRAP. The CDR3 covers 16 residues.

This chain joins TRBV7-9 and TRBJ2-7; 9 bases match TRBD2. The germline V gene encodes CDR1 SEHNR and CDR2 FQNEAQ (reference sequence). The CDR3 spans 17 residues. Losses at the gene ends were 1 base for V and 3 bases for J; bases not matched to a gene: 10. The chain's CDR3 is CASSLGQRGAKFYEQYF. As DNA, the CDR3 is TGTGCCAGCAGCTTAGGGCAGCGGGGGGCCAAGTTCTACGAGCAGTACTTC.